These 23 T cell receptor beta chains share one sample of origin, sequenced in a study of T cell responses to AZD1222 COVID-19 vaccine. The repertoire was sequenced with immunoSEQ multiplex PCR; TCRdb's copy has only in-frame clones and lacks some. The data show about 130,000 clones, around 87% seen once. The sequences come from peripheral blood, collected on day 0 of AZD1222 vaccination. All receptors derive from an adult in good health.

V and J are TRBV10-3 and TRBJ1-3; maybe TRBD1 (5 bases). V was clipped by 11 bases and J by 2 bases, with 16 bases between them. CDR1 and CDR2 (germline): ENHRY, SYGVKD. This CDR3 region has 14 residues. The CDR3 DNA sequence: TGTGCCTCCAGCGGCAGGGCTACTGGAAACACCATATATTTT. As protein: CASSGRATGNTIYF.

The count of this clone is one. The chain combines TRBV28 with TRBJ1-2; D gene unclear. Trimming removed 2 bases from V and 4 bases from J, with 8 bases in between. The CDR3 runs 13 residues. The germline CDR1 and CDR2 sequences are MDHEN and SYDVKM. The CDR3 loop reads CASSLNRLYGYTF. The CDR3 coding sequence is TGTGCCAGCAGTTTAAATCGGCTCTATGGCTACACCTTC.

The chain uses TRBV18 and TRBJ1-2; the match to TRBD1 covers 8 bases. With 3 bases clipped from V and 8 bases from J, the junction kept 14 bases outside the gene matches. The CDR3 has 16 amino acids. Germline V gene sequence: CDR1 KGHSH, CDR2 LQKENI. CDR3 loop: CASSPSSGQGPEGYTF. The CDR3 nucleotides read TGTGCCAGCTCACCTTCTTCCGGACAGGGCCCCGAAGGCTACACCTTC.

J is TRBJ2-3 and V is TRBV5-5, with D uncertain. The CDR3 has 16 amino acids. Deletions cut 0 bases from V and 2 bases from J, with 13 bases between. Per the germline V gene, CDR1 is SGHKS and CDR2 is YYEKEE (reference sequence). CDR3 sequence (DNA): TGTGCCAGCAGCTTGGCTGTTGATAGGCTCACAGATACGCAGTATTTT. This gives the protein CASSLAVDRLTDTQYF.

This clone was seen only a few times. The J gene is TRBJ2-7, the V gene TRBV7-8; 11 bases line up with TRBD2. Germline V gene sequence: CDR1 SGHVS, CDR2 FQNEAQ. V lost 5 bases to trimming and J lost 0 bases; unmatched junction nucleotides: 6. CDR3 length: 16 residues. The chain's CDR3 is CASSIRLAGSSYEQYF. The CDR3 region has the DNA TGTGCCAGCAGCATAAGACTAGCGGGGTCCTCCTACGAGCAGTACTTC.

The chain has TRBV28 and TRBJ1-4; D is uncertain. The germline V gene has CDR1 MDHEN and CDR2 SYDVKM. This CDR3 comprises 13 residues. Deletions cut 4 bases from V and 8 bases from J, with 11 bases between. In nucleotides, the CDR3 is TGTGCCAGCAGTTCCTCCGCCCGGGAAAAACTGTTTTTT. Translation: CASSSSAREKLFF.

V and J are TRBV6-5 and TRBJ1-5, with 7 positions matching TRBD1. The germline gives CDR1 MNHEY, CDR2 SVGAGI. This CDR3 comprises 15 residues. After removal of 7 bases from V and 0 bases from J, the junction contained 6 bases not matched to a gene. In nucleotides, the CDR3 is TGTGCCAGCATAGGGGGACAGCATAGCAATCAGCCCCAGCATTTT. Its translation is CASIGGQHSNQPQHF.

The chain couples TRBV18 to TRBJ2-5; 7 bases agree with TRBD1. The CDR3 is 13 residues long. The trim removed 4 bases at V and 4 bases at J, leaving 3 bases unmatched. The germline V gene encodes CDR1 KGHSH and CDR2 LQKENI. In DNA, the CDR3 is TGTGCCAGCTCACTTGAGGGGGCAGAGACCCAGTACTTC. Translated, it gives CASSLEGAETQYF.

V is TRBV6-6 and J is TRBJ2-7, with TRBD2 identical over 11 bases. The CDR3 runs to 14 residues. Germline V gene data show CDR1 as MNHNY and CDR2 as SVGAGI (reference sequence). Trimming cost V 4 bases and J 5 bases; bases outside gene matches: 4. The CDR3 DNA reads TGTGCCAGCAGTTTTACTAGCGGGGGTAACGAGCAGTACTTC. Encoded protein: CASSFTSGGNEQYF.

The chain employs TRBV5-1 and TRBJ2-1, with 10 bases aligning to TRBD2. V dropped 6 bases and J dropped 10; count of bases not matched to a gene: 16. The CDR3 length is 16 residues. CDR1 is SGHRS, CDR2 YFSETQ, per germline. CDR3 region: CASTGGTSDQGLEQFF. CDR3 nucleotides: TGCGCCAGCACCGGGGGGACTAGCGATCAGGGATTGGAGCAGTTCTTC.

This clone was counted once. The chain couples TRBV5-4 to TRBJ2-2; possibly TRBD1 or TRBD2 for D (6 bases each). Trimming took off 4 bases at V and 4 bases at J, with 17 bases between the two ends. CDR1 and CDR2 (germline): SGHNT, YYREEE (reference sequence). This CDR3 region has 16 residues. CDR3 residues: CASSGRPGATTGELFF. The CDR3 coding sequence is TGTGCCAGCAGCGGACGTCCGGGGGCCACCACCGGGGAGCTGTTTTTT.

This clone was detected once. The chain joins TRBV30 to TRBJ2-5, with D maybe TRBD1 (5 bases). Per the germline V gene, CDR1 is GTSNPN and CDR2 is SVGIG (reference sequence). Between the trimmed V and J ends, which lost 0 bases and 0 bases, there was a span of 11 bases. This CDR3 region has 15 residues. CDR3 loop: CAWSVPTGDQETQYF. In DNA, the CDR3 is TGTGCCTGGAGTGTACCTACAGGAGACCAAGAGACCCAGTACTTC.

CDR3 residues: CASSYNRGTEAFF. In DNA form, the CDR3 reads TGTGCCAGCAGCTACAACAGGGGGACTGAAGCTTTCTTT. The chain uses TRBV6-5 and TRBJ1-1, with 8 bases lining up with TRBD1. CDR1 and CDR2 (germline): MNHEY, SVGAGI. The J segment lost 5 bases and the V segment lost 6 bases, leaving 5 bases of the junction unmatched. The CDR3 is 13 residues long.

The V and J genes are TRBV7-3 and TRBJ1-2, with TRBD1 matching over 11 bases. J gave up 6 bases and V 1 base, and 1 base lay outside the gene matches. The CDR3 runs 14 residues. Germline V CDR1 and CDR2: SGHTA, FQGTGA. The CDR3 nucleotides read TGTGCCAGCAGCTTAAGGGACAGGGGGGATGGCTACACCTTC. It is translated as CASSLRDRGDGYTF. Drawing the rest from reference TRBV7-3 and TRBJ1-2, the complete variable domain is GAGVSQTPSNKVTEKGKYVELRCDPISGHTALYWYRQSLGQGPEFLIYFQGTGAADDSGLPNDRFFAVRPEGSVSTLKIQRTERGDSAVYLCASSLRDRGDGYTFGSGTRLTVV.

This chain joins TRBV5-1 and TRBJ1-4, with TRBD1 matching 9 bases. Trimming took 2 bases from V and 1 from J; bases not matched to a gene: 3. Germline loops: CDR1 SGHRS, CDR2 YFSETQ. The CDR3 spans 16 residues. CDR3 region: CASSLGTGITNEKLFF. As DNA, the CDR3 is TGCGCCAGCAGCTTAGGGACAGGGATAACTAATGAAAAACTGTTTTTT.

V and J are TRBV20-1 and TRBJ1-2; D ambiguous. The CDR3 consists of 9 residues. The V and J ends lost 3 bases and 7 bases respectively, with 3 bases between them. In germline, CDR1 is DFQATT, CDR2 SNEGSKA (reference sequence). CDR3 nucleotides: TGCAGTGCTAGCTTTGGCTACACCTTC. It codes for CSASFGYTF.

This chain joins TRBV21-1 and TRBJ2-1; TRBD1 is taken as the D call from the table, unchecked against the DNA. TRBV21-1 is given as a pseudogene. This CDR3 is 14 amino acids long. As DNA, the CDR3 is TGTGCCAGCAGAGCGAGGCCTGGACAGGGGGAGCAGTTCTTC. Encoded protein: CASRARPGQGEQFF.

DNA for the CDR3: TGTGCCAGCAGGCAGGGGGCTGGAAACACCATATATTTT. Residues: CASRQGAGNTIYF. The V gene is TRBV12-3 or TRBV12-4, the J gene TRBJ1-3; TRBD1 aligns across 7 bases. Trimming took 6 bases from V and 2 from J; bases not matched to a gene: 1. This CDR3 has 13 residues.

This clone was counted between two and nine times. The genes are TRBV5-6 and TRBJ1-5; D gene unclear. V was cut by 0 bases and J by 1 base, with 11 bases left in between. The CDR3 has 16 residues. Germline V lookup: CDR1 SGHDT, CDR2 YYEEEE. The chain's CDR3 is CASSLGGLGSNQPQHF. CDR3 in DNA: TGTGCCAGCAGCTTGGGGGGTTTAGGCAGCAATCAGCCCCAGCATTTT.

This sequence joins TRBV7-3 and TRBJ2-3; D is uncertain. Germline V lookup: CDR1 SGHTA, CDR2 FQGTGA. The CDR3 is 15 amino acids. Trimming left V 1 base short and J 0 bases short, with 8 bases between. The CDR3, as DNA: TGTGCCAGCAGCTTAAGGTCAGGAAGCACAGATACGCAGTATTTT. As protein: CASSLRSGSTDTQYF.

J is TRBJ2-3 and V is TRBV6-5, with D maybe TRBD2 (7 bases). Germline-derived CDR1 and CDR2 are MNHEY and SVGAGI. V dropped 5 bases and J dropped 3 bases, with 12 bases sitting between them. This CDR3 has 14 residues. CDR3 nucleotide sequence: TGTGCCAGCAGTCCTGGGGGGGCTACAGATACGCAGTATTTT. Encoded protein: CASSPGGATDTQYF.

The chain employs TRBV12-3 or TRBV12-4 and TRBJ1-4; D gene uncertain. CDR3 size: 13 residues. V was trimmed by 1 base and J by 10 bases, leaving 10 bases between them. The CDR3 sequence is CASSLGHGGKLFF. The DNA of the CDR3 is TGTGCCAGCAGTTTAGGTCACGGAGGAAAACTGTTTTTT.

The chain is built from TRBV19 and TRBJ2-3; weak D call: TRBD1 (5 bases). The CDR3 covers 14 residues. Germline assignment: CDR1 LNHDA and CDR2 SQIVND (reference sequence). Trimming removed 6 bases at V and 2 bases at J, with 12 bases between. The CDR3, as DNA: TGTGCCAGTAGCATACAGGCTCACACAGATACGCAGTATTTT. This codes for CASSIQAHTDTQYF.